These T cell receptor beta chains were read from a single sample in a study of breast tumors, draining lymph nodes, adjacent tissues. TCRdb ran MiXCR on the multiplex PCR reads and lists one entry per CDR3 protein. The repertoire consists of roughly 32,000 distinct CDR3 sequences, with 35% to 40% occurring once and the leading ten covering roughly a tenth. Specimen: breast tumor tissue. Source of these receptors: a female donor with breast cancer. Some clones in this sample may be carry-over from other donors' samples. Each CDR3 is given with its conserved first and last residue. D genes are given only for firm matches. The listing skips clone size in some rows; elsewhere it reads once, few, many or a size class.

.,TRBJ2-5,TRBV4-1,.,CASSQDRNNRETQYF,TGCGCCAGCAGCCAAGATCGCAATAACCGGGAGACCCAGTACTTC
.,TRBJ2-1,TRBV29-1,TRBD2,CSTPAWLAGGGSYNEQFF,TGCAGCACCCCGGCGTGGCTAGCGGGAGGAGGGTCCTACAATGAGCAGTTCTTC
.,TRBJ1-5,TRBV4-1,TRBD1,CASSQEPGTGRQPQHF,TGCGCCAGCAGCCAAGAACCCGGGACAGGGAGACAGCCCCAGCATTTT
many,TRBJ2-1,TRBV7-2,TRBD2,CASSFRTSGINEQFF,TGTGCCAGCAGCTTTCGGACTAGCGGGATCAATGAGCAGTTCTTC
many,TRBJ2-7,TRBV19,.,CASSIGSGAYEQYF,TGTGCCAGTAGTATAGGTAGCGGAGCCTACGAGCAGTACTTC
many,TRBJ2-3,TRBV16,.,CASSQYRQAASTDTQYF,TGTGCCAGCAGCCAATACCGACAGGCAGCTAGCACAGATACGCAGTATTTT
.,TRBJ2-1,TRBV20-1,TRBD1,CSATGGPGTGGFNEQFF,TGCAGTGCTACCGGGGGTCCTGGGACAGGGGGCTTCAATGAGCAGTTCTTC
many,TRBJ1-6,TRBV5-4,.,CASSLRGEDSPLHF,TGTGCCAGCAGCTTGAGAGGGGAGGATTCACCCCTCCACTTT
few,TRBJ1-2,TRBV28,TRBD1,CASIPGGPTPNYGYTF,TGTGCCAGCATCCCAGGGGGCCCAACTCCTAACTATGGCTACACCTTC
.,TRBJ1-5,TRBV30,.,CAWSSKGTQPQHF,TGTGCCTGGAGCAGTAAGGGGACTCAGCCCCAGCATTTT
many,TRBJ2-7,TRBV5-8,.,CASRWDVGAYEQYF,TGTGCCAGCAGATGGGACGTTGGCGCCTACGAGCAGTACTTC
many,TRBJ2-7,TRBV2,TRBD2,CASSRTSGEQYF,TGTGCCAGCAGTAGGACTAGCGGCGAGCAGTACTTC
.,TRBJ2-2,TRBV13,.,CASSKWEEITNTGELFF,TGTGCCAGCAGCAAGTGGGAGGAGATAACGAACACCGGGGAGCTGTTTTTT
few,TRBJ2-7,TRBV3-1,TRBD1,CASSQDWQGAREQYF,TGTGCCAGCAGCCAAGATTGGCAGGGGGCTCGGGAGCAGTACTTC
many,TRBJ1-4,TRBV5-1,TRBD1,CASSPGGDREGKLFF,TGCGCCAGCAGCCCCGGAGGGGACAGGGAGGGAAAACTGTTTTTT
many,TRBJ2-7,TRBV5-8,TRBD2,CASSLVIAGGHEQYF,TGTGCCAGCAGCTTGGTAATAGCGGGAGGCCACGAGCAGTACTTC
many,TRBJ1-5,TRBV9,TRBD1,CASSDGQGVQPQHF,TGTGCCAGCAGCGACGGACAGGGTGTTCAGCCCCAGCATTTT
many,TRBJ2-1,TRBV12-3/TRBV12-4,TRBD2,CASSLRGVAGGEQFF,TGTGCCAGCAGTTTAAGGGGTGTAGCGGGAGGGGAGCAGTTCTTC
.,TRBJ2-1,TRBV18,.,CASSPQRGQSSYNEQFF,TGTGCCAGCTCACCACAGCGCGGCCAAAGCTCCTACAATGAGCAGTTCTTC
many,TRBJ2-3,TRBV20-1,TRBD2,CSARSPGLAGGFTDTQYF,TGCAGTGCTAGGAGTCCGGGACTAGCGGGAGGTTTTACAGATACGCAGTATTTT
many,TRBJ1-6,TRBV5-5,TRBD1,CASSLKDRGISPLHF,TGTGCCAGCAGCTTGAAGGACAGGGGGATTTCACCCCTCCACTTT
many,TRBJ2-3,TRBV20-1,.,CSAAPVAGLTDTQYF,TGCAGTGCTGCCCCGGTCGCGGGCCTCACAGATACGCAGTATTTT
many,TRBJ2-2,TRBV7-9,TRBD1,CASSTHLTGGGTGELFF,TGTGCCAGCAGCACTCATCTGACAGGGGGGGGTACCGGGGAGCTGTTTTTT
many,TRBJ2-3,TRBV7-8,.,CASSSLLTPTTDTQYF,TGTGCCAGCAGCTCGCTGTTGACCCCAACCACAGATACGCAGTATTTT
.,TRBJ2-7,TRBV29-1,TRBD1,CSVRDRLTYEQYF,TGCAGCGTTCGGGACAGACTAACCTACGAGCAGTACTTC
many,TRBJ1-3,TRBV5-6,.,CASSLAGGNTIYF,TGTGCCAGCAGCTTGGCGGGCGGAAACACCATATATTTT
many,TRBJ2-7,TRBV5-6,.,CASSPRPQTSYEQYF,TGTGCCAGCAGCCCCCGACCTCAAACCTCCTACGAGCAGTACTTC
many,TRBJ1-2,TRBV10-3,TRBD1,CAISEAGQGGNGYTF,TGTGCCATCAGTGAGGCCGGACAGGGTGGGAATGGCTACACCTTC
few,TRBJ1-5,TRBV30,.,CAWSRAGDQPQHF,TGTGCCTGGAGTCGGGCAGGGGATCAGCCCCAGCATTTT